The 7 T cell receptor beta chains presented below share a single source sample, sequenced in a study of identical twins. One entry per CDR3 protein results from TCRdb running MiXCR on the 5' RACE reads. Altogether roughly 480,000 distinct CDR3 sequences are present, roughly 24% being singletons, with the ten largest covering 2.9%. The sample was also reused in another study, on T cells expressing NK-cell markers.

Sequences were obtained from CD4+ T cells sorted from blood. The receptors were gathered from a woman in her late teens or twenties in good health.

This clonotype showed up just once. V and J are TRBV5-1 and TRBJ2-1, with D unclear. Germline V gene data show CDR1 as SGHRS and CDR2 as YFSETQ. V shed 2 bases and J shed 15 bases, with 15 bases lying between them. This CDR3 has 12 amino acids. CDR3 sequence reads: CASSFEGSLPFF. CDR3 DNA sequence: TGCGCCAGCAGCTTCGAAGGGTCCCTTCCGTTCTTC.

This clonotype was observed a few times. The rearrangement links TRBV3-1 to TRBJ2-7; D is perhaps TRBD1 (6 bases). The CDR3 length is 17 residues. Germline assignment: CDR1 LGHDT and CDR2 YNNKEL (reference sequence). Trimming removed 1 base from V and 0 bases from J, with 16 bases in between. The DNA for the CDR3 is TGTGCCAGCAGCCAAGGTCCGAACCGGGACACCTCCTACGAGCAGTACTTC. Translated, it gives CASSQGPNRDTSYEQYF.

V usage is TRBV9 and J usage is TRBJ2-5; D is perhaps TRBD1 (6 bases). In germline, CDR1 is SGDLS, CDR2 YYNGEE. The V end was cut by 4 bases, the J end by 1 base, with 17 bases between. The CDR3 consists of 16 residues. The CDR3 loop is CASSRGGAVLQETQYF. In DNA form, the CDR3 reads TGTGCCAGCAGCCGAGGGGGAGCGGTCCTCCAAGAGACCCAGTACTTC.

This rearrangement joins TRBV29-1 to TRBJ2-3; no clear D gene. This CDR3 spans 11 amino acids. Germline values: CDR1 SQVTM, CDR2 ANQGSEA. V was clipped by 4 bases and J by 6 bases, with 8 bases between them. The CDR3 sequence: CSVGPVDTQYF. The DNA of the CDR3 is TGCAGCGTTGGCCCAGTGGATACGCAGTATTTT.

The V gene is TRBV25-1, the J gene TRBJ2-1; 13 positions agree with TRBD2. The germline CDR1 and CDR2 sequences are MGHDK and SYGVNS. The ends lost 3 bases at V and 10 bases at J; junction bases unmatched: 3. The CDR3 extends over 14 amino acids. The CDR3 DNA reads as TGTGCCAGCAGTGATACTAGCGGGAGGGGGGAGCAGTTCTTC. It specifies CASSDTSGRGEQFF. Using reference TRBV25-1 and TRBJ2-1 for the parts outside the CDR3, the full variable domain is EADIYQTPRYLVIGTGKKITLECSQTMGHDKMYWYQQDPGMELHLIHYSYGVNSTEKGDLSSESTVSRIRTEHFPLTLESARPSHTSQYLCASSDTSGRGEQFFGPGTRLTVL.

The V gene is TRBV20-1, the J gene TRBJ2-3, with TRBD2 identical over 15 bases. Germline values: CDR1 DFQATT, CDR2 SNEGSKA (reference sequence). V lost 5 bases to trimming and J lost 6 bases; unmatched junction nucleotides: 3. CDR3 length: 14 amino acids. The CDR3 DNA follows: TGCAGTGCTGGACTAGCGGGGGGGCGTGATACGCAGTATTTT. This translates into CSAGLAGGRDTQYF.

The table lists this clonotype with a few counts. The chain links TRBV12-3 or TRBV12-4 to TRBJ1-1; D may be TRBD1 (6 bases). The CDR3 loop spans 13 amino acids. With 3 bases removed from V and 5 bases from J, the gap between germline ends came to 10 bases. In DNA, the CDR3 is TGTGCCAGCAGTTTGCAGGGGTGGACTGAAGCTTTCTTT. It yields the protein CASSLQGWTEAFF.